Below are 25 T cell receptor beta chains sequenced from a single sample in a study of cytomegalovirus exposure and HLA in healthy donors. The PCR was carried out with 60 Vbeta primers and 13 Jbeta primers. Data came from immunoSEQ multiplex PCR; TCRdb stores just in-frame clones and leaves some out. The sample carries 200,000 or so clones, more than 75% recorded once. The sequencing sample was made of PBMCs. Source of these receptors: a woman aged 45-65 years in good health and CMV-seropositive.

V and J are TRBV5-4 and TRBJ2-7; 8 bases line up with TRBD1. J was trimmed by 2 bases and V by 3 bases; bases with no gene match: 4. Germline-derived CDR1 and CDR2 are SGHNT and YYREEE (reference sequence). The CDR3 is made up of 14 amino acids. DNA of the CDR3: TGTGCCAGCAGCTCTCACAGGGGGGCCTACGAGCAGTACTTC. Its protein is CASSSHRGAYEQYF.

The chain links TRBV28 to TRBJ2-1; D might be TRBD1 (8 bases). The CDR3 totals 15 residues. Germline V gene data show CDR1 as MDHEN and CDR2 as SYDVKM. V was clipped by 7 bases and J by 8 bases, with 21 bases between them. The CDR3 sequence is CASTSGQGGYDEQFF. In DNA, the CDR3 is TGTGCCAGCACCTCAGGACAGGGAGGGTATGATGAGCAGTTCTTC. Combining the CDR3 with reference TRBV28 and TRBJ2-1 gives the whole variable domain DVKVTQSSRYLVKRTGEKVFLECVQDMDHENMFWYRQDPGLGLRLIYFSYDVKMKEKGDIPEGYSVSREKKERFSLILESASTNQTSMYLCASTSGQGGYDEQFFGPGTRLTVL.

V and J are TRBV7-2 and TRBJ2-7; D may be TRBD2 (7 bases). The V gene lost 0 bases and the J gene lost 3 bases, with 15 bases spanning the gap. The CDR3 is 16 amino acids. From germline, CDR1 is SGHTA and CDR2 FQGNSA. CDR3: CASSLAVGGGIYEQYF. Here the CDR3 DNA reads TGTGCCAGCAGCTTAGCGGTGGGGGGGGGCATCTACGAGCAGTACTTC.

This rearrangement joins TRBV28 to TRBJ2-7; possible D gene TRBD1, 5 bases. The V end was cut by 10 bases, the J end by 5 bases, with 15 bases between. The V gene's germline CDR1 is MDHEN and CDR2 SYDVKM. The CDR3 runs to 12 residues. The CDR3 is CATSLTRDEQYF. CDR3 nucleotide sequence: TGTGCCACAAGTCTGACCAGGGACGAGCAGTACTTC.

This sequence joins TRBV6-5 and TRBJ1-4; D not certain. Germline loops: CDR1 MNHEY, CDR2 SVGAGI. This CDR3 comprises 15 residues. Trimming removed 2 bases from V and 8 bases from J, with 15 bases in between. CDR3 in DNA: TGTGCCAGCAGTTACGCGATGGGAGCTGGAGAAAAACTGTTTTTT. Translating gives CASSYAMGAGEKLFF.

The CDR3, as DNA: TGCGCCAGCAGTCCTCTGGGCTCGGCCGAGCAGTACTTC. Residues: CASSPLGSAEQYF. V gene TRBV10-2 combines with J gene TRBJ2-7; D unclear. V lost 5 bases and J lost 6, with 14 bases in between. The CDR3 contains 13 residues. Germline CDR1 is WSHSY and CDR2 is SAAADI.

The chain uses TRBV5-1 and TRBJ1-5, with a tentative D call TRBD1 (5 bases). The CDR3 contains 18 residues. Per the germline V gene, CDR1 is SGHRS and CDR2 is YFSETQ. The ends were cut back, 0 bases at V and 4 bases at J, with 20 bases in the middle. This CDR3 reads CASSLGPGGIAENQPQHF. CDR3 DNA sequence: TGCGCCAGCAGCTTGGGGCCGGGGGGTATAGCTGAGAATCAGCCCCAGCATTTT.

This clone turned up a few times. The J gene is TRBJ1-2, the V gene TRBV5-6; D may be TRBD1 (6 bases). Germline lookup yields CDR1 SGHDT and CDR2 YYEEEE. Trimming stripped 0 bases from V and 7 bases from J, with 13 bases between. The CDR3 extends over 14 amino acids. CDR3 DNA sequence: TGTGCCAGCAGCTTGGTGGGGGCTCTTGGTGGCTACACCTTC. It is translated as CASSLVGALGGYTF.

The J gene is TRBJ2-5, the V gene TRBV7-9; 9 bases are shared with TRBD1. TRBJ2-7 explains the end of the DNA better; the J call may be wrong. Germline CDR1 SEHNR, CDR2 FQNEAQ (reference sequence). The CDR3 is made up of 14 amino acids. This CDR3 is CASSMRQGVGEQYF. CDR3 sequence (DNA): TGTGCCAGCAGCATGAGACAGGGGGTCGGCGAGCAGTACTTC.

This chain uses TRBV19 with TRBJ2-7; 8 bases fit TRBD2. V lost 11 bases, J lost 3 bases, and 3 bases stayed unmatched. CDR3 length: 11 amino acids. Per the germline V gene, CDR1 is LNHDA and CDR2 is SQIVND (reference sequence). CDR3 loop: CACGTSYEQYF. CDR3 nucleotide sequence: TGTGCCTGCGGGACTAGCTACGAGCAGTACTTC.

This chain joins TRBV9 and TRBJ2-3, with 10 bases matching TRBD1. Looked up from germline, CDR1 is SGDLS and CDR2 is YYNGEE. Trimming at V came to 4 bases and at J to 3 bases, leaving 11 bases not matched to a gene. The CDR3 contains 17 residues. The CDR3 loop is CASSPRGRGQGTDTQYF. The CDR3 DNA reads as TGTGCCAGCAGCCCCCGTGGCCGGGGACAGGGGACAGATACGCAGTATTTT.

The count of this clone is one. The CDR3 DNA follows: TGTGCCAGCAGCCCCTACGGGACTAGCGGGAAGAATGAGCAGTTCTTC. Its protein is CASSPYGTSGKNEQFF. The chain couples TRBV9 to TRBJ2-1, with 13 bases lining up with TRBD2. This CDR3 region has 16 residues. Unmatched junction bases numbered 8, after V lost 4 bases and J lost 7 bases. Germline V gene data show CDR1 as SGDLS and CDR2 as YYNGEE.

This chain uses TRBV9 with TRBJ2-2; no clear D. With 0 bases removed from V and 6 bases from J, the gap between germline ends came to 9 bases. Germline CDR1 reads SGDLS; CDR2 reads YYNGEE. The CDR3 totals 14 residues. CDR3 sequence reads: CASSVDRVAGELFF. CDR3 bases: TGTGCCAGCAGCGTAGATCGGGTGGCCGGGGAGCTGTTTTTT.

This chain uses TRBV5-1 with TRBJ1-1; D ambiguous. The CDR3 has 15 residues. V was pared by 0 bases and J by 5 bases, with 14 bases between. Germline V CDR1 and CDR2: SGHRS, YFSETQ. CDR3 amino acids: CASSLEPGSRTEAFF. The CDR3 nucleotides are TGCGCCAGCAGCTTGGAACCGGGGTCAAGGACTGAAGCTTTCTTT.

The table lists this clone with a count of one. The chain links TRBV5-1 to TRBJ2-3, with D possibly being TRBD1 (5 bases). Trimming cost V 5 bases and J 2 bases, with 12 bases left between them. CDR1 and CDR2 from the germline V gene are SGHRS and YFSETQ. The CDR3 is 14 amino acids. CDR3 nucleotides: TGCGCCAGCAGGGCAGGGTATCTCACAGATACGCAGTATTTT. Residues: CASRAGYLTDTQYF. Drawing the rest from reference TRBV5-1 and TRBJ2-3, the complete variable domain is KAGVTQTPRYLIKTRGQQVTLSCSPISGHRSVSWYQQTPGQGLQFLFEYFSETQRNKGNFPGRFSGRQFSNSRSEMNVSTLELGDSALYLCASRAGYLTDTQYFGPGTRLTVL.

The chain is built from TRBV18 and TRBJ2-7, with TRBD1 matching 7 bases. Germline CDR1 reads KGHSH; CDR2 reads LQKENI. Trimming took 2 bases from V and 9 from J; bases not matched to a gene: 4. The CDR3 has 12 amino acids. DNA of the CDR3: TGTGCCAGCTCACCAGACAGGGTTTCGCAGTACTTC. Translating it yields CASSPDRVSQYF.

In nucleotides, the CDR3 is TGTGCCAGCAGGCCAGGAGGGGACTCCTACAATGAGCAGTTCTTC. Translated: CASRPGGDSYNEQFF. The chain couples TRBV28 to TRBJ2-1, with D perhaps TRBD2 (6 bases). V was shortened by 6 bases and J by 0 bases, with 12 bases between the two germline ends. This CDR3 spans 15 amino acids. Germline V CDR1 and CDR2: MDHEN, SYDVKM.

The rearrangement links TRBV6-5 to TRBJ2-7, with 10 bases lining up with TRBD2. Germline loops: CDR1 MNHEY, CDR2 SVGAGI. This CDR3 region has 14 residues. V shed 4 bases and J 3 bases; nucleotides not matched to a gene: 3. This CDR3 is CASSSSGGLYEQYF. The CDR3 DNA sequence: TGTGCCAGCAGTTCTAGCGGGGGTCTCTACGAGCAGTACTTC.

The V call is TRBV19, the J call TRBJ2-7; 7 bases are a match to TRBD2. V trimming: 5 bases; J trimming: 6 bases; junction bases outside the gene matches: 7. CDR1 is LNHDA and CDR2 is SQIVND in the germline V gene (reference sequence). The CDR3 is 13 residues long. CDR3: CASSDRGRGEQYF. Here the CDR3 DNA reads TGTGCCAGTAGTGACCGAGGGAGGGGCGAGCAGTACTTC.

The CDR3 DNA follows: TGTGCCAGCAGCGCTCTAGCGGGAGGGACTTACAATGAGCAGTTCTTC. Its protein is CASSALAGGTYNEQFF. The chain is built from TRBV9 and TRBJ2-1, with 12 bases matching TRBD2. Per germline, CDR1 SGDLS and CDR2 YYNGEE. The CDR3 extends over 16 amino acids. V lost 3 bases to trimming and J lost 4 bases; unmatched junction nucleotides: 5.

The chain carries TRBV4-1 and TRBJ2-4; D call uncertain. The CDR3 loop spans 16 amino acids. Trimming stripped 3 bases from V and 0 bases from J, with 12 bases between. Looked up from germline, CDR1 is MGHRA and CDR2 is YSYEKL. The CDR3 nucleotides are TGCGCCAGCAGCCATCACGACTGGCTAGCCAAAAACATTCAGTACTTC. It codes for CASSHHDWLAKNIQYF.

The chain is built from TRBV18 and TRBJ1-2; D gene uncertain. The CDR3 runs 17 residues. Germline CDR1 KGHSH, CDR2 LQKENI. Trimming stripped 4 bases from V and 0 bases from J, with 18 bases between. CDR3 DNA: TGTGCCAGCTCACGCTTGGAGGGCCCAGCGGCTAACTATGGCTACACCTTC. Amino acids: CASSRLEGPAANYGYTF.

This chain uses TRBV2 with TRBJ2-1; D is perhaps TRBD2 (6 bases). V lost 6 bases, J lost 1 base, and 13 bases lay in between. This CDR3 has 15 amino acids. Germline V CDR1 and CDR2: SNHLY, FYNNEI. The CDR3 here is CASRTGLESYNEQFF. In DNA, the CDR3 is TGTGCCAGCAGGACGGGACTTGAGTCCTACAATGAGCAGTTCTTC.

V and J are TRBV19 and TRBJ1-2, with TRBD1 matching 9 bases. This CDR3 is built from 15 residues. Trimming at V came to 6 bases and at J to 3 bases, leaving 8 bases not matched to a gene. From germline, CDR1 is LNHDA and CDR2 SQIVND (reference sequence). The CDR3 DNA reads TGTGCCAGTAGCCTTCGGGACAGGGTTCACTATGGCTACACCTTC. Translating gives CASSLRDRVHYGYTF. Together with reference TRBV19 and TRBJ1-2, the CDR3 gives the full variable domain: DGGITQSPKYLFRKEGQNVTLSCEQNLNHDAMYWYRQDPGQGLRLIYYSQIVNDFQKGDIAEGYSVSREKKESFPLTVTSAQKNPTAFYLCASSLRDRVHYGYTFGSGTRLTVV.

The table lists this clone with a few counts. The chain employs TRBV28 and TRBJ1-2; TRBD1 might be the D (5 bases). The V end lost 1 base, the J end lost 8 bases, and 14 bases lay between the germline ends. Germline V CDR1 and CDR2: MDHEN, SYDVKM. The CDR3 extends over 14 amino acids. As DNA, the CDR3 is TGTGCCAGCAGTTTATCTGGGGGGATAGGAGGCTACACCTTC. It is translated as CASSLSGGIGGYTF.